The 4 T cell receptor beta chains in this list originate from one sample, sequenced in a study of blood T cells in healthy people across ages. A second roughly 6 to 11 cycle PCR used barcoded and J-beta primers. TCRdb used MiXCR to reprocess the 5' RACE reads, holding one entry per CDR3 protein. Counted here are some 1,000,000 distinct CDR3 sequences, around 27% occurring once; the ten biggest clones make up 0.75%. This sample also belongs to another study, concerning T cells of mothers and their children.

Sequencing was carried out using blood. Receptors originate from a girl aged 2 to 9 in good health.

This clonotype appeared a single time. The V gene is TRBV12-3 or TRBV12-4, the J gene TRBJ2-2; 8 positions match TRBD1. The J segment lost 6 bases and the V segment lost 6 bases, leaving 9 bases of the junction unmatched. The CDR3 totals 15 residues. The CDR3 is CASRSRTGMSGELFF. CDR3 DNA sequence: TGTGCCAGCAGGTCCCGGACAGGGATGTCCGGGGAGCTGTTTTTT.

The CDR3 DNA reads as TGTGCCAGCAGCCCCTGGGGGTTACGTGGCTACACCTTC. Amino acid sequence: CASSPWGLRGYTF. The chain employs TRBV7-6 and TRBJ1-2; D might be TRBD1 (5 bases). In germline, CDR1 is SGHVS, CDR2 FNYEAQ. This CDR3 comprises 13 residues. V gave up 5 bases and J gave up 7 bases, with 14 bases separating them.

The chain joins TRBV9 to TRBJ2-5; 9 nucleotides match TRBD2. Germline lookup yields CDR1 SGDLS and CDR2 YYNGEE. J gave up 0 bases and V 0 bases, and 0 bases lay outside the gene matches. This CDR3 has 15 residues. CDR3 sequence (DNA): TGTGCCAGCAGCGTAGGACTAGCGGACCAAGAGACCCAGTACTTC. It is translated as CASSVGLADQETQYF.

The chain has TRBV6-1 and TRBJ2-5, with a tentative D call TRBD2 (5 bases). With the DNA end fitting TRBJ2-1 better, the J assignment may be wrong. The CDR3 is 15 residues long. Germline CDR1 MNHNS, CDR2 SASEGT. The CDR3 bases are TGTGCCAGCAGTCCCGGGATAGAAATGGGGAATGAGCAGTTCTTC. Encoded protein: CASSPGIEMGNEQFF.